The rows below give T cell receptor beta chains drawn from one sample of a study of blood T cell repertoires in COVID-19. The protocol was immunoSEQ multiplex PCR, while the TCRdb copy is restricted to in-frame clones and leaves out a portion. The table lists roughly 250,000 clones, around 90% of them singletons. Input material: peripheral blood. All receptors come from a man aged 55-75 years who had recovered from COVID-19. Both conserved end residues are part of each CDR3. The order of the fields is clone size, D gene, J gene, V gene, CDR3 DNA, CDR3 protein. The D gene is left open where the match is weak. Clone size is given for some rows only: seen once, a few or many times, or a class if the clone is expanded.

clone size: -
D gene: -
J gene: TRBJ1-4
V gene: TRBV6-5
CDR3 DNA: TGTGCCAGCAGTTACGAGGCCGGAACTAATGAAAAACTGTTTTTT
CDR3 protein: CASSYEAGTNEKLFF

clone size: -
D gene: -
J gene: TRBJ2-1
V gene: TRBV2
CDR3 DNA: TGTGCCAGCAGTCTTACAGGGTTTCGGAATGAGCAGTTCTTC
CDR3 protein: CASSLTGFRNEQFF

clone size: -
D gene: -
J gene: TRBJ1-1
V gene: TRBV3-1/TRBV3-2
CDR3 DNA: TGTGCCAGCAGCCCTAAATCTGGCGGGGGCCTGAACACTGAAGCTTTCTTT
CDR3 protein: CASSPKSGGGLNTEAFF

clone size: -
D gene: TRBD1
J gene: TRBJ2-1
V gene: TRBV18
CDR3 DNA: TGTGCCAGCTCACGCGGACAGGATCGGGATGAGCAGTTCTTC
CDR3 protein: CASSRGQDRDEQFF

clone size: once
D gene: -
J gene: TRBJ2-4
V gene: TRBV10-3
CDR3 DNA: TGTGCCATCAGTGAGTCTCCGTCCGTTCAGGGGCTAGCCAAAAACATTCAGTACTTC
CDR3 protein: CAISESPSVQGLAKNIQYF

clone size: -
D gene: TRBD1
J gene: TRBJ1-3
V gene: TRBV27
CDR3 DNA: TGTGCCAGCAGCATCGCAGGGGGTGGTGGAAACACCATATATTTT
CDR3 protein: CASSIAGGGGNTIYF

clone size: -
D gene: TRBD1
J gene: TRBJ2-7
V gene: TRBV3-1/TRBV3-2
CDR3 DNA: TGTGCCAGCAGCCAAGGACAGGGAAGCTACGAGCAGTACTTC
CDR3 protein: CASSQGQGSYEQYF

clone size: -
D gene: TRBD2
J gene: TRBJ2-1
V gene: TRBV11-2
CDR3 DNA: TGTGCCAGCAGCTTAGATAGCGGGGGGATCGCTTTGGAGCAGTTCTTC
CDR3 protein: CASSLDSGGIALEQFF

clone size: -
D gene: -
J gene: TRBJ1-1
V gene: TRBV5-1
CDR3 DNA: TGCGCCAGCAATCAGGGATTCGCTGAAGCTTTCTTT
CDR3 protein: CASNQGFAEAFF

clone size: -
D gene: TRBD1
J gene: TRBJ1-5
V gene: TRBV2
CDR3 DNA: TGTGCCAGCAGGAAAGACAGGGTCTGGAGCAATCAGCCCCAGCATTTT
CDR3 protein: CASRKDRVWSNQPQHF

clone size: few
D gene: -
J gene: TRBJ2-5
V gene: TRBV5-1
CDR3 DNA: TGCGCCAGCGGGACGGCGGGGAAAGAGACCCAGTACTTC
CDR3 protein: CASGTAGKETQYF

clone size: -
D gene: TRBD1
J gene: TRBJ1-2
V gene: TRBV6-1
CDR3 DNA: TGTGCCAGCAGTGAAGCTAAGGGGGCCTATGGCTACACCTTC
CDR3 protein: CASSEAKGAYGYTF

clone size: -
D gene: -
J gene: TRBJ1-3
V gene: TRBV5-1
CDR3 DNA: TGCGCCAGCAGCTTGGTCGGACAGAGCTCTGGAAACACCATATATTTT
CDR3 protein: CASSLVGQSSGNTIYF

clone size: -
D gene: TRBD1
J gene: TRBJ2-2
V gene: TRBV7-9
CDR3 DNA: TGTGCCAGCAGCCGACAGGGGGCGCGAACCGGGGAGCTGTTTTTT
CDR3 protein: CASSRQGARTGELFF

clone size: once
D gene: -
J gene: TRBJ2-7
V gene: TRBV24-1
CDR3 DNA: TGTGCCACCAGTGATACGGGGACATCTCCTTACGAGCAGTACTTC
CDR3 protein: CATSDTGTSPYEQYF

clone size: -
D gene: TRBD2
J gene: TRBJ2-7
V gene: TRBV5-5
CDR3 DNA: TGTGCCAGCACCTACACCAGCGGGACCCGAGACTACGAGCAGTACTTC
CDR3 protein: CASTYTSGTRDYEQYF

clone size: -
D gene: TRBD1
J gene: TRBJ1-6
V gene: TRBV6-5
CDR3 DNA: TGTGCCAGCACTCGACAGGGCGAGAATTCACCCCTCCACTTT
CDR3 protein: CASTRQGENSPLHF

clone size: -
D gene: -
J gene: TRBJ2-5
V gene: TRBV30
CDR3 DNA: TGTGCCTGGAGTGCCACCATGGGGCACCAAGAGACCCAGTACTTC
CDR3 protein: CAWSATMGHQETQYF

clone size: -
D gene: TRBD2
J gene: TRBJ2-2
V gene: TRBV7-9
CDR3 DNA: TGTGCCAGCAGATTGGGTCCTAGCGGGCGGGCGTACACCGGGGAGCTGTTTTTT
CDR3 protein: CASRLGPSGRAYTGELFF

clone size: -
D gene: -
J gene: TRBJ1-5
V gene: TRBV29-1
CDR3 DNA: TGCAGCGCCCTAGACAGGATCAATCAGCCCCAGCATTTT
CDR3 protein: CSALDRINQPQHF

clone size: -
D gene: TRBD1
J gene: TRBJ2-3
V gene: TRBV6-6
CDR3 DNA: TGTGCCAGCAGTCTCCTCGGGACAGGGGGTAGGGATACGCAGTATTTT
CDR3 protein: CASSLLGTGGRDTQYF

clone size: -
D gene: TRBD2
J gene: TRBJ2-1
V gene: TRBV4-2
CDR3 DNA: TGTGCCAGCAGCCAAGATAGCGGGGGGGAGCAGTTCTTC
CDR3 protein: CASSQDSGGEQFF

clone size: -
D gene: -
J gene: TRBJ1-1
V gene: TRBV19
CDR3 DNA: TGTGCCAGTAGGAAGATAAGGGACAAGCTCACTGAAGCTTTCTTT
CDR3 protein: CASRKIRDKLTEAFF

clone size: once
D gene: -
J gene: TRBJ1-3
V gene: TRBV11-2
CDR3 DNA: TGTGCCAGCAGTCGGACAGTAAGAAACACCATATATTTT
CDR3 protein: CASSRTVRNTIYF

clone size: -
D gene: TRBD1
J gene: TRBJ1-5
V gene: TRBV7-2
CDR3 DNA: TGTGCCAGCAGCTTAGACTTGACAGGGTATAGCAATCAGCCCCAGCATTTT
CDR3 protein: CASSLDLTGYSNQPQHF